This paragraph covers one TCR beta chain sequence. The CDR3 loop spans 17 amino acids. CDR1 and CDR2 (germline): MNHEY, SMNVEV (reference sequence). V lost 4 bases and J lost 3; bases outside the gene matches: 14. The data were obtained in a study of blood T cell repertoires in COVID-19. Clones were read by immunoSEQ multiplex PCR, and TCRdb kept only the in-frame ones, dropping some. Of some 9,000 clones listed, roughly 80% were seen once; the top ten hold approximately 7%. Material for sequencing was peripheral blood. The sequence was collected from a man between 70 and 80 years old with active COVID-19. The rearrangement uses TRBV27 and TRBJ2-5, with 7 bases aligning to TRBD1. DNA of the CDR3: TGTGCCAGCAGTTCAATCAACTTGGACAGGTCTAAAGAGACCCAGTACTTC. This sequence encodes CASSSINLDRSKETQYF.